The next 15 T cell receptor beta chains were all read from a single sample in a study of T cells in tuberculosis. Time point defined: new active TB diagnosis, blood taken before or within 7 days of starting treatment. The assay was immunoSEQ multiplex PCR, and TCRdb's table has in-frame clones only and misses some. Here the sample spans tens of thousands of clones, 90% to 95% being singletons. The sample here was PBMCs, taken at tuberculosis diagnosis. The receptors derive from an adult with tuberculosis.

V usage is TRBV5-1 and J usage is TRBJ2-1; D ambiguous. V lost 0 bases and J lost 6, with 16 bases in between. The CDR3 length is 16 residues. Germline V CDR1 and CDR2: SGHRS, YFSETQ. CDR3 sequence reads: CASSLAVSLYVNEQFF. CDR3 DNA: TGCGCCAGCAGCTTGGCGGTGAGTTTGTACGTCAATGAGCAGTTCTTC.

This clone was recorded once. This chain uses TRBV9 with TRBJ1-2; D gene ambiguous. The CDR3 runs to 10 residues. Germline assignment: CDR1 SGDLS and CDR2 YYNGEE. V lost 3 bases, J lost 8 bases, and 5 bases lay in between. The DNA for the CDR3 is TGTGCCAGCAGCGGGCCCGGCTACACCTTC. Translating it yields CASSGPGYTF. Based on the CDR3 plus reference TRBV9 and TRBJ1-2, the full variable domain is DSGVTQTPKHLITATGQRVTLRCSPRSGDLSVYWYQQSLDQGLQFLIQYYNGEERAKGNILERFSAQQFPDLHSELNLSSLELGDSALYFCASSGPGYTFGSGTRLTVV.

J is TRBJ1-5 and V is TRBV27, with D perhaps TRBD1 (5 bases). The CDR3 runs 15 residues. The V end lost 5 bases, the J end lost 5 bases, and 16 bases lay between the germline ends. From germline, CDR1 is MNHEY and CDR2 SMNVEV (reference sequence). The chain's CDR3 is CASSPNVTDHQPQHF. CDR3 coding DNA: TGTGCCAGCAGTCCCAATGTGACAGACCATCAGCCCCAGCATTTT.

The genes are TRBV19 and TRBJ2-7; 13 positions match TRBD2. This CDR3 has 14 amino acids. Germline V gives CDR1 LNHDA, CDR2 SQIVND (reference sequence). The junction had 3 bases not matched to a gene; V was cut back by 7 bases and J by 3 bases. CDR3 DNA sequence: TGTGCCAGTACCCGGACTAGCGGGAGCTACGAGCAGTACTTC. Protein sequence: CASTRTSGSYEQYF.

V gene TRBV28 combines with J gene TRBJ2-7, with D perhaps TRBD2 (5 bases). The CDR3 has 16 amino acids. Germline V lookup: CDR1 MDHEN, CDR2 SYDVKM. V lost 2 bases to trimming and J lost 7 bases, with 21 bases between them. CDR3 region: CASSLRGMLLTEEQYF. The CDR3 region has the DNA TGTGCCAGCAGTTTACGGGGAATGTTACTAACTGAGGAGCAGTACTTC. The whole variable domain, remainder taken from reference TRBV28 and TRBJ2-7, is DVKVTQSSRYLVKRTGEKVFLECVQDMDHENMFWYRQDPGLGLRLIYFSYDVKMKEKGDIPEGYSVSREKKERFSLILESASTNQTSMYLCASSLRGMLLTEEQYFGPGTRLTVT.

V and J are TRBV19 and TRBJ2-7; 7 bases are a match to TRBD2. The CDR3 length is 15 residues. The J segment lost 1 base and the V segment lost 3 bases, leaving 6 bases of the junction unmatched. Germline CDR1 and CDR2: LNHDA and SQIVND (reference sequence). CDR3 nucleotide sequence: TGTGCCAGTAGTATCTCAGCGGGAACATCCTACGAGCAGTACTTC. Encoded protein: CASSISAGTSYEQYF.

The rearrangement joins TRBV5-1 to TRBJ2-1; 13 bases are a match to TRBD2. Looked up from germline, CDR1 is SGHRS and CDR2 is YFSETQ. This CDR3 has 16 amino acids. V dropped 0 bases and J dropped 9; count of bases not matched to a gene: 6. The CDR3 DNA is TGCGCCAGCAGCTTGGGGACTAGCGGGAGTTTCAGTGAGCAGTTCTTC. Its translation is CASSLGTSGSFSEQFF.

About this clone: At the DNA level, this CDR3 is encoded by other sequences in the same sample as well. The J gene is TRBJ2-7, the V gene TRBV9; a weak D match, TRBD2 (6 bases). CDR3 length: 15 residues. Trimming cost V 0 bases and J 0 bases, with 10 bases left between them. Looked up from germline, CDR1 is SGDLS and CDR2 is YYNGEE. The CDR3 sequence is CASSVGAGSSYEQYF. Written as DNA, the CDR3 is TGTGCCAGCAGCGTAGGGGCGGGGAGCTCCTACGAGCAGTACTTC.

The CDR3 coding sequence is TGCGCCAGCAGAATGCGCCTAGCGGGAACCACTAGCACAGATACGCAGTATTTT. Translated, it gives CASRMRLAGTTSTDTQYF. This rearrangement joins TRBV5-1 to TRBJ2-3, with 9 bases identical to TRBD2. The V and J ends lost 5 bases and 0 bases, in that order; junction bases with no gene match: 13. The germline V gene has CDR1 SGHRS and CDR2 YFSETQ. This CDR3 contains 18 residues.

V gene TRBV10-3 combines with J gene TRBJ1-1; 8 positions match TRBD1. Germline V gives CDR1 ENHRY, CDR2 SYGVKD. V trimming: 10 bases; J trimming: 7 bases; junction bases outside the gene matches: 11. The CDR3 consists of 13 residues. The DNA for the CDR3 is TGTGCCACCTACCCCGATACAGGGGGTGAAGCTTTCTTT. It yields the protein CATYPDTGGEAFF.

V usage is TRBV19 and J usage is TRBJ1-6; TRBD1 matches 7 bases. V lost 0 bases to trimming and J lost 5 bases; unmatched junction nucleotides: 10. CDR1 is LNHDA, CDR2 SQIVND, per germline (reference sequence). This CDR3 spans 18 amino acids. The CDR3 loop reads CASSIESWTGHHNSPLHF. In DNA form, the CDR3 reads TGTGCCAGTAGTATAGAATCCTGGACAGGCCATCATAATTCACCCCTCCACTTT. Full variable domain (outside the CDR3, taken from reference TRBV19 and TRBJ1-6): DGGITQSPKYLFRKEGQNVTLSCEQNLNHDAMYWYRQDPGQGLRLIYYSQIVNDFQKGDIAEGYSVSREKKESFPLTVTSAQKNPTAFYLCASSIESWTGHHNSPLHFGNGTRLTVT.

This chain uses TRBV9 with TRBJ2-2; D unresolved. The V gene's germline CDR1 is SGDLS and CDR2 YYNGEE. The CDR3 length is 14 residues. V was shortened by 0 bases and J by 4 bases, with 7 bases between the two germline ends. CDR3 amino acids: CASSVGSSTGELFF. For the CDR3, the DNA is TGTGCCAGCAGCGTAGGCAGTTCCACCGGGGAGCTGTTTTTT. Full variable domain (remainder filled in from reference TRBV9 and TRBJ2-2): DSGVTQTPKHLITATGQRVTLRCSPRSGDLSVYWYQQSLDQGLQFLIQYYNGEERAKGNILERFSAQQFPDLHSELNLSSLELGDSALYFCASSVGSSTGELFFGEGSRLTVL.

The CDR3 sequence is CASSATGAWGYTF. For the CDR3, the DNA is TGTGCCAGCAGTGCCACAGGGGCTTGGGGCTACACCTTC. The chain combines TRBV9 with TRBJ1-2; 7 nucleotides agree with TRBD1. Germline values: CDR1 SGDLS, CDR2 YYNGEE. V lost 5 bases, J lost 8 bases, and 9 bases stayed unmatched. CDR3 size: 13 residues.

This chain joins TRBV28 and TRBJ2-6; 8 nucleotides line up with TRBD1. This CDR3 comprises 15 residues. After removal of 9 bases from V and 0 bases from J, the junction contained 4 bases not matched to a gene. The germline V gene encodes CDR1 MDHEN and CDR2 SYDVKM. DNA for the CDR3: TGTGCCAGTGGACAGGGATTCTCTGGGGCCAACGTCCTGACTTTC. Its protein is CASGQGFSGANVLTF.

The CDR3 nucleotides are TGTGCCAGCAGTTACTCTTCCGCGGGAGTAACAGATACGCAGTATTTT. This codes for CASSYSSAGVTDTQYF. V and J are TRBV6-5 and TRBJ2-3; 7 positions match TRBD2. In germline, CDR1 is MNHEY, CDR2 SVGAGI. The V segment lost 0 bases and the J segment 3 bases; nucleotides outside the gene matches: 6. The CDR3 sequence is 16 residues long.